This is a list of T cell receptor beta chains from one sample in a study of cytomegalovirus exposure and HLA in healthy donors. Sequenced by immunoSEQ multiplex PCR; TCRdb stores in-frame clones only, minus some. The table lists fewer than 200,000 clones, approximately 84% of them singletons, with around 0.21% in the top ten. The sequencing sample was made of PBMCs. The receptors derive from a girl in the first two years of life in good health and CMV-seronegative. The CDR3 runs from the conserved cysteine through the conserved F or W. The D gene is left open where the match is weak. Size values are once, few and many counts, or a class for expanded clones, and some rows have none.

TRBJ2-3	.	TRBV6-5	TRBD2	TGTGCCAGCAGTTCCGTTCGACTAGCGGGGTCAGATACGCAGTATTTT	CASSSVRLAGSDTQYF
TRBJ2-5	.	TRBV2	.	TGTGCCAGCCAACAAGAGACCCAGTACTTC	CASQQETQYF
TRBJ2-7	.	TRBV6-1	.	TGTGCCAGCACTGAAAAAATAGCCTACGAGCAGTACTTC	CASTEKIAYEQYF
TRBJ1-4	.	TRBV9	.	TGTGCCAGCAGCGCACAGGGCGCTAATGAAAAACTGTTTTTT	CASSAQGANEKLFF
TRBJ1-2	.	TRBV11-2	.	TGTGCCAGCAGCTTAGATCGGGATGGCTACACCTTC	CASSLDRDGYTF
TRBJ1-6	.	TRBV7-9	.	TGTGCCAGCACCTCCAGAACAGGGATTTCCCTCCACTTT	CASTSRTGISLHF
TRBJ1-2	.	TRBV6-1	TRBD1	TGTGCCAGCAGTGAACCATGGACAGGGAACTATGGCTACACCTTC	CASSEPWTGNYGYTF
TRBJ1-2	.	TRBV5-4	.	TGTGCCAGCAGCTTGGCCCCGGGGACAAACTATGGCTACACCTTC	CASSLAPGTNYGYTF
TRBJ1-1	.	TRBV5-5	TRBD1	TGTGCCAGCTCCAAGACAGGGGGCGGGGACACTGAAGCTTTCTTT	CASSKTGGGDTEAFF
TRBJ1-1	.	TRBV2	.	TGTGCCACCCACCGAGAGAACACTGAAGCTTTCTTT	CATHRENTEAFF
TRBJ2-2	.	TRBV28	TRBD2	TGTGCCAGCAGTCTCCAGACTAGCGGGAACACCGGGGAGCTGTTTTTT	CASSLQTSGNTGELFF
TRBJ2-7	.	TRBV11-1	.	TGTGCCAGCAGCTTAAGAGGTCAATCCTACGAGCAGTACTTC	CASSLRGQSYEQYF
TRBJ2-2	.	TRBV15	.	TGTGCCACCAGCAGAGGGAGGGTTTACACCGGGGAGCTGTTTTTT	CATSRGRVYTGELFF
TRBJ2-5	.	TRBV7-3	TRBD2	TGTGCCAGCAGCTTAGCGGGGGGGCAGGAGACCCAGTACTTC	CASSLAGGQETQYF
TRBJ1-2	.	TRBV6-5	.	TGTGCCAGCAGTTACTCGATTGCGGGACCCTATGGCTACACCTTC	CASSYSIAGPYGYTF
TRBJ2-7	.	TRBV5-4	TRBD2	TGTGCCGTTCATAGCGGGACTAACTACGAGCAGTACTTC	CAVHSGTNYEQYF
TRBJ2-1	.	TRBV29-1	.	TGCAGCGTTGGGGAGAATGAGCAGTTCTTC	CSVGENEQFF
TRBJ2-1	.	TRBV9	TRBD2	TGTGCCAGCAGCTCCCACGGGGGGGATGAGCAGTTCTTC	CASSSHGGDEQFF
TRBJ1-1	.	TRBV5-1	.	TGCGCCAGCAGCTTGGATAGTGGAGGGCGGGGGAACACTGAAGCTTTCTTT	CASSLDSGGRGNTEAFF
TRBJ1-2	.	TRBV2	TRBD1	TGTGCCAGCAGAAAGACAGGGAACTATGGCTACACCTTC	CASRKTGNYGYTF
TRBJ2-3	.	TRBV7-8	TRBD2	TGTGCCAGCAGTTTTAGCGGGAGGGGCACAGATACGCAGTATTTT	CASSFSGRGTDTQYF
TRBJ1-1	.	TRBV4-3	.	TGCGCCAGCAGCCAAGATACCGGGTTCCCCACTGAAGCTTTCTTT	CASSQDTGFPTEAFF
TRBJ2-7	.	TRBV19	TRBD1	TGTGCCAGTAGTATGGACAGGAACTACGAGCAGTACTTC	CASSMDRNYEQYF
TRBJ1-3	.	TRBV18	TRBD1	TGTGCCAGCTCACTAGTTCGACAGGGGGCAAACACCATATATTTT	CASSLVRQGANTIYF
TRBJ1-2	.	TRBV27	TRBD1	TGTGCCAGCAGTCAAACAGGGGCAGGCTATAGCTATGGCTACACCTTC	CASSQTGAGYSYGYTF
TRBJ2-1	.	TRBV5-4	TRBD2	TGTGCCAGCAGCCATCGACTAGCTCTTACCCACAATGAGCAGTTCTTC	CASSHRLALTHNEQFF
TRBJ2-1	few	TRBV10-1	TRBD2	TGCGCCAGCAGTGAAACGGGAGGCGTTTACAATGAGCAGTTCTTC	CASSETGGVYNEQFF
TRBJ2-1	.	TRBV5-6	TRBD2	TGTGCCAGCAGCTTGTCGGGACTAGAGCTCTTC	CASSLSGLELF
TRBJ2-7	.	TRBV30	.	TGTGCCTGGAGTGTACAGGGCTACGAGCAGTACTTC	CAWSVQGYEQYF
TRBJ1-6	.	TRBV2	.	TGTGCCAGCGTGGCAGACTATAATTCACCCCTCCACTTT	CASVADYNSPLHF
TRBJ2-2	.	TRBV7-9	TRBD1	TGTGCCAGCAGGTCGACAGGGGTGAACGGGGAGCTGTTTTTT	CASRSTGVNGELFF
TRBJ1-5	.	TRBV6-1	TRBD1	TGTGCCAGCGAGGGGGACAGAAACAATCAGCCCCAGCATTTT	CASEGDRNNQPQHF
TRBJ2-1	.	TRBV4-2	TRBD2	TGTGCCAGCAGCCAAGAGCCAGCGGGAGAAGGCGATGAGCAGTTCTTC	CASSQEPAGEGDEQFF
TRBJ1-1	.	TRBV6-6	TRBD1	TGTGCCAGCAGCACGAGACAGGGTTCTGAAGCTTTCTTT	CASSTRQGSEAFF
TRBJ1-5	.	TRBV12-2	.	TGTGCAAGTCGCTTAGCGCCTGGGCAGGACAGGGGCGAATATAGCAATCAGCCCCAGCATTTT	CASRLAPGQDRGEYSNQPQHF
TRBJ1-2	once	TRBV29-1	TRBD1	TGCAGCGTCCCCGAGGACAGGGGGCGTCTTTATGGCTACACCTTC	CSVPEDRGRLYGYTF
TRBJ2-1	.	TRBV7-9	.	TGTGCCAGCAGCTTTTTTCGGGAGACGGTCTACAATGAGCAGTTCTTC	CASSFFRETVYNEQFF
TRBJ2-1	.	TRBV5-1	.	TGCGCCAGCAGCACGAGTGAAACGGGGCAGTTCTTC	CASSTSETGQFF
TRBJ1-6	.	TRBV11-2	.	TGTGCCAGCAGCCGACAGGCTAACGATAATTCACCCCTCCACTTT	CASSRQANDNSPLHF
TRBJ1-3	.	TRBV5-1	.	TGCGCCAGCAGCTTGGACAGTTCAGGAAACGCCATATATTTT	CASSLDSSGNAIYF
TRBJ1-2	.	TRBV11-2	.	TGTGCCAGCAGCTTAGCCCCCCAGGCCCCGGGGGATGGCTACACCTTC	CASSLAPQAPGDGYTF
TRBJ1-1	.	TRBV13	.	TGTGCCAGCAGCTTAGGAACATACACTGAAGCTTTCTTT	CASSLGTYTEAFF
TRBJ1-5	.	TRBV13	TRBD1	TGTGCCAGCAGCTCTGGGACAGGTAATCAGCCCCAGCATTTT	CASSSGTGNQPQHF
TRBJ1-3	.	TRBV29-1	TRBD1	TGCAGCGCTGCCAGGACAGGGTCTGGAAACACCATATATTTT	CSAARTGSGNTIYF
TRBJ1-2	.	TRBV5-1	.	TGCGCCAGCATGGTGGACAGCGCTGGCGGCTACACCTTC	CASMVDSAGGYTF
TRBJ2-7	.	TRBV30	TRBD2	TGTGCCTGGTCCACACGCTTAGGGACTAGCGCAAACTACGAGCAGTACTTC	CAWSTRLGTSANYEQYF
TRBJ2-4	.	TRBV19	TRBD1	TGTGCCAGTAGTATAGCGGGACAGGCAAGGAACATTCAGTACTTC	CASSIAGQARNIQYF
TRBJ1-1	.	TRBV6-1	.	TGTGCCAGCAGTGAAGAACAGCTTGAAGCTTTCTTT	CASSEEQLEAFF
TRBJ2-3	.	TRBV4-1	TRBD2	TGCGCCAGCAGCCAAGAAGGGTATGCGGGAGGAACCACAGATACGCAGTATTTT	CASSQEGYAGGTTDTQYF
TRBJ1-2	.	TRBV6-1	TRBD1	TGTGCCAGCAGTCCTGGACAGGGGGCGGGCGGCTACACCTTC	CASSPGQGAGGYTF
TRBJ2-7	.	TRBV4-3	.	TGCGCCAGCAGCCAAGATAGTTCGAGGCGGGAGCAGTACTTC	CASSQDSSRREQYF
TRBJ1-3	.	TRBV5-1	TRBD1	TGCGCCAGCAGCTTGTCCGGACAGGGTATGCGAAACACCATATATTTT	CASSLSGQGMRNTIYF
TRBJ1-5	.	TRBV19	.	TGTGCCAGTACCGAGTTGAATAGCAATCAGCCCCAGCATTTT	CASTELNSNQPQHF